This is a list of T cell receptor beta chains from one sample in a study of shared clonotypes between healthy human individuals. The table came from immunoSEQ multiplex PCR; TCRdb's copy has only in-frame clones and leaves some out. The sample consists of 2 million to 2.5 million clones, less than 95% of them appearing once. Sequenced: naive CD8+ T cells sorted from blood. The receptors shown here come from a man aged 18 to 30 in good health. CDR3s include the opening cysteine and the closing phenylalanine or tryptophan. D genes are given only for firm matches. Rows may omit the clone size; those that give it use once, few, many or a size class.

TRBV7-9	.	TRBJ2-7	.	CASSLTSGDSLEQYF	TGTGCCAGCAGCTTAACCTCAGGGGATTCCCTCGAGCAGTACTTC
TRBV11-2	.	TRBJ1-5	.	CASSFGGDSNQPQHF	TGTGCCAGCAGCTTCGGAGGGGATAGCAATCAGCCCCAGCATTTT
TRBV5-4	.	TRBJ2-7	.	CASSPDMAYEQYF	TGTGCCAGCAGCCCGGACATGGCCTACGAGCAGTACTTC
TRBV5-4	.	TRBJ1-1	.	CASSFGASTEAFF	TGTGCCAGCAGCTTCGGGGCCTCCACTGAAGCTTTCTTT
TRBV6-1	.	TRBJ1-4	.	CASTLRVGNEKLFF	TGTGCCAGCACCCTGAGGGTTGGTAATGAAAAACTGTTTTTT
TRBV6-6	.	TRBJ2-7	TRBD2	CASSYPSGTSGYEQYF	TGTGCCAGCAGTTACCCGTCGGGGACTAGCGGGTACGAGCAGTACTTC
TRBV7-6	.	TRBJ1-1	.	CASRQPDTEAFF	TGTGCCAGCCGCCAACCCGACACTGAAGCTTTCTTT
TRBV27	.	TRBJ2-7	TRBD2	CASSSSAGETTYEQYF	TGTGCCAGCAGCTCCTCAGCGGGAGAAACAACCTACGAGCAGTACTTC
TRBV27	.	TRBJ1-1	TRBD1	CASSPPDRAYTEAFF	TGTGCCAGCAGTCCGCCGGACAGGGCGTACACTGAAGCTTTCTTT
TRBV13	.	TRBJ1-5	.	CASTQQGGQPQHF	TGTGCCAGCACCCAACAGGGAGGTCAGCCCCAGCATTTT
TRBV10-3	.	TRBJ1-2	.	CATLDVTRDGYTF	TGTGCCACCCTGGATGTTACAAGGGATGGCTACACCTTC
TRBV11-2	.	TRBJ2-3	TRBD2	CASSTSSGGFSTDTQYF	TGTGCCAGCAGCACCTCTAGCGGGGGATTTAGCACAGATACGCAGTATTTT
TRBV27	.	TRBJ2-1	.	CASSFSNEQFF	TGTGCCAGCAGTTTTAGCAATGAGCAGTTCTTC
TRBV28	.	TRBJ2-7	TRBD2	CASSPLGGNSEDYEQYF	TGTGCCAGCAGCCCTCTCGGGGGGAACTCCGAAGACTACGAGCAGTACTTC
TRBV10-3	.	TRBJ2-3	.	CATGQRDTDTQYF	TGTGCCACCGGACAGAGAGACACAGATACGCAGTATTTT
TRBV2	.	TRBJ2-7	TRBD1	CASSEAAGQGAYEQYF	TGTGCCAGCAGTGAAGCGGCAGGACAGGGAGCCTACGAGCAGTACTTC
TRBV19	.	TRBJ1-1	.	CASSTENTEAFF	TGTGCCAGTAGTACAGAGAACACTGAAGCTTTCTTT
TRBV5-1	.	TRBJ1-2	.	CASSLEIGTIRYGYTF	TGCGCCAGCAGCTTGGAGATAGGGACCATTCGCTATGGCTACACCTTC
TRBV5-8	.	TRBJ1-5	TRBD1	CASTPGQGYQPQHF	TGTGCCAGCACCCCCGGACAGGGGTATCAGCCCCAGCATTTT
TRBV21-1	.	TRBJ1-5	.	CASSKGSGWGNQPQHF	TGTGCCAGCAGCAAAGGTTCAGGTTGGGGCAATCAGCCCCAGCATTTT
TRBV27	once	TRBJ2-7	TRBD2	CASSLKGAGGREQYF	TGTGCCAGCAGTTTAAAGGGAGCGGGGGGGCGGGAGCAGTACTTC
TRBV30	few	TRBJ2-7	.	CAWSSDSYEQYF	TGTGCCTGGAGTTCCGATTCCTACGAGCAGTACTTC
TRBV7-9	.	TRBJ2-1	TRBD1	CASSTGGTGLYNEQFF	TGTGCTAGCAGCACAGGGGGTACAGGGTTGTACAATGAGCAGTTCTTC
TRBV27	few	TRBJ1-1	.	CASRQESVSRTAFF	TGTGCCAGCAGACAGGAATCGGTCTCCCGTACGGCTTTCTTT
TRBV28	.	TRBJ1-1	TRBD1	CASSSSGTGVFTEAFF	TGTGCCAGCAGTTCCTCCGGGACAGGGGTTTTCACTGAAGCTTTCTTT
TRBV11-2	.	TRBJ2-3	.	CASSLGASGNTDTQYF	TGTGCCAGCAGCTTGGGGGCTAGCGGTAACACAGATACGCAGTATTTT
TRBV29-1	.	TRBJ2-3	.	CSVELWDSTDTQYF	TGCAGCGTTGAACTGTGGGACAGCACAGATACGCAGTATTTT
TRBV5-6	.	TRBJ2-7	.	CASSLSGAFYEQYF	TGTGCCAGCAGCTTGTCGGGAGCATTCTACGAGCAGTACTTC
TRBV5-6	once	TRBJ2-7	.	CASSLQGTYEQYF	TGTGCCAGCAGCTTGCAGGGAACCTACGAGCAGTACTTC
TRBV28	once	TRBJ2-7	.	CASSQRSSYEQYF	TGTGCCAGCAGTCAAAGGAGCTCCTACGAGCAGTACTTC
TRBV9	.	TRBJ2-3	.	CASSVGVGTTDTQYF	TGTGCCAGCAGCGTAGGGGTTGGGACCACAGATACGCAGTATTTT